This T cell receptor beta chain emerged from a study of cytomegalovirus exposure and HLA in healthy donors. General study findings and limits: Later analysis showed most CMV-associated TCR beta chains appearing HLA-restricted. Most TCR sequences proved rare, with some public TCRs found in many donors.

CDR3 length: 15 residues. The junction had 7 bases not matched to a gene; V was cut back by 4 bases and J by 2 bases. CDR1 is MNHNS, CDR2 SASEGT, per germline. As for this clone: What it binds is unknown.

PCR used 60 Vbeta primers and 13 Jbeta primers. Clones were sequenced by immunoSEQ multiplex PCR, and TCRdb holds only the in-frame ones, with some missing. The sample records 150,000 to 200,000 clones, about 80% being singletons. The chain combines TRBV6-1 with TRBJ2-7, with 8 bases aligning to TRBD1. This sequence was found in a woman aged 40 to 49 in good health and CMV-seronegative. Input material: PBMCs. CDR3 sequence (DNA): TGTGCCAGCAGTGCCACAGGGGGTTATCCCTACGAGCAGTACTTC. Translating it yields CASSATGGYPYEQYF.